Following are 25 T cell receptor beta chains from one sample sequenced in a study of control samples from healthy donors and cancer patients. Some clones are missing from TCRdb's copy, which holds only in-frame ones; the method was immunoSEQ multiplex PCR. The sample lists around 130,000 clones, 87% occurring once. Specimen: blood. The receptors come from a man in his thirties or forties in good health.

As DNA, the CDR3 is TGTGCCAGCAGCTTAGTAGGCGGCTCTATCTCCTACGAGCAGTACTTC. Translated: CASSLVGGSISYEQYF. The chain has TRBV7-2 and TRBJ2-7; D remains unclear. The CDR3 length is 16 residues. V lost 1 base and J lost 0, with 13 bases in between. Germline assignment: CDR1 SGHTA and CDR2 FQGNSA. Drawing the rest from reference TRBV7-2 and TRBJ2-7, the complete variable domain is GAGVSQSPSNKVTEKGKDVELRCDPISGHTALYWYRQSLGQGLEFLIYFQGNSAPDKSGLPSDRFSAERTGGSVSTLTIQRTQQEDSAVYLCASSLVGGSISYEQYFGPGTRLTVT.

This clone has a single count. V and J are TRBV13 and TRBJ1-1; no definite D call. Trimming left V 5 bases short and J 7 bases short, with 11 bases between. Germline assignment: CDR1 PRHDT and CDR2 FYEKMQ (reference sequence). The CDR3 is made up of 12 amino acids. The CDR3 DNA is TGTGCCAGCAGCCCCGTCAATATTGAAGCTTTCTTT. It encodes CASSPVNIEAFF. Filled out from reference TRBV13 and TRBJ1-1, the complete variable domain reads AAGVIQSPRHLIKEKRETATLKCYPIPRHDTVYWYQQGPGQDPQFLISFYEKMQSDKGSIPDRFSAQQFSDYHSELNMSSLELGDSALYFCASSPVNIEAFFGQGTRLTVV.

The J gene is TRBJ1-5, the V gene TRBV2, with D perhaps matching TRBD1 (6 bases). CDR1 and CDR2 (germline): SNHLY, FYNNEI. V lost 3 bases and J 5 bases, leaving 14 bases between the germline ends. This CDR3 has 15 residues. Written as DNA, the CDR3 is TGTGCCAGCAGTGAGGGCAGGGGCGACGATCAGCCCCAGCATTTT. Translated: CASSEGRGDDQPQHF.

J is TRBJ1-3 and V is TRBV18; D may be TRBD1 (5 bases). The length of the CDR3 is 16 residues. Germline V lookup: CDR1 KGHSH, CDR2 LQKENI. The ends were cut back, 2 bases at V and 0 bases at J, with 11 bases in the middle. The chain's CDR3 is CASSPGEGSSGNTIYF. Written as DNA, the CDR3 is TGTGCCAGCTCACCAGGGGAGGGGAGCTCTGGAAACACCATATATTTT.

The CDR3 coding sequence is TGCGCCAGCAGCCAGACCGGGACAGTGTACGAGCAGTACTTC. Protein product: CASSQTGTVYEQYF. This chain links TRBV4-1 with TRBJ2-7; TRBD1 matches at 7 bases. CDR1 is MGHRA, CDR2 YSYEKL, per germline. The CDR3 contains 14 residues. J was trimmed by 4 bases and V by 3 bases; bases with no gene match: 6.

This clone was seen just once. The CDR3 spells CASSLGGRSTDTQYF. CDR3 DNA sequence: TGTGCCAGCAGCCTAGGCGGACGGAGCACAGATACGCAGTATTTT. The chain couples TRBV6-2 or TRBV6-3 to TRBJ2-3; the D is unclear. The CDR3 spans 15 residues. Per germline, CDR1 MNHEY and CDR2 SVGEGT. Trimming pared 6 bases from V and 0 bases from J, leaving 13 bases between.

The genes are TRBV6-1 and TRBJ1-3, with D unresolved. With 4 bases removed from V and 0 bases from J, the gap between germline ends came to 16 bases. Per the germline V gene, CDR1 is MNHNS and CDR2 is SASEGT. The CDR3 has 17 amino acids. The CDR3 DNA reads as TGTGCCAGCAGTGGCGGACGGGATTCCTCCTCTGGAAACACCATATATTTT. Amino acids: CASSGGRDSSSGNTIYF.

Only one count was recorded for this clone. The J gene is TRBJ1-1, the V gene TRBV6-4, with D uncertain. Per the germline V gene, CDR1 is MRHNA and CDR2 is SNTAGT. Trimming left V 2 bases short and J 0 bases short, with 4 bases between. CDR3 length: 13 amino acids. The CDR3 protein is CASSDGMNTEAFF. DNA of the CDR3: TGTGCCAGCAGTGACGGGATGAACACTGAAGCTTTCTTT.

This chain connects TRBV28 to TRBJ1-3; D is undetermined. The CDR3 length is 16 residues. CDR1 is MDHEN, CDR2 SYDVKM, per germline. V was clipped by 1 base and J by 0 bases, with 10 bases between them. CDR3: CASSLYMPYSGNTIYF. The CDR3, as DNA: TGTGCCAGCAGTTTATATATGCCTTACTCTGGAAACACCATATATTTT. Variable domain in full (rest from reference TRBV28 and TRBJ1-3): DVKVTQSSRYLVKRTGEKVFLECVQDMDHENMFWYRQDPGLGLRLIYFSYDVKMKEKGDIPEGYSVSREKKERFSLILESASTNQTSMYLCASSLYMPYSGNTIYFGEGSWLTVV.

CDR3 nucleotides: TGCGCCAGCAGTCCCACAGCCGAGTTTTATGGCTACACCTTC. Its protein is CASSPTAEFYGYTF. The rearrangement uses TRBV10-1 and TRBJ1-2; D is ambiguous. Germline assignment: CDR1 WNHNN and CDR2 SYGVQD (reference sequence). The CDR3 covers 14 residues. V dropped 5 bases and J dropped 5 bases, with 15 bases sitting between them.

The V call is TRBV19, the J call TRBJ1-5, with TRBD1 as a possible D gene (5 bases). V lost 4 bases to trimming and J lost 11 bases, with 18 bases between them. CDR1 and CDR2 (germline): LNHDA, SQIVND (reference sequence). This CDR3 is 14 amino acids long. The CDR3 DNA follows: TGTGCCAGTAGTAGGGGACGGAACGGCCAGGCCCAGCATTTT. It yields the protein CASSRGRNGQAQHF. Full variable domain (rest looked up from reference TRBV19 and TRBJ1-5): DGGITQSPKYLFRKEGQNVTLSCEQNLNHDAMYWYRQDPGQGLRLIYYSQIVNDFQKGDIAEGYSVSREKKESFPLTVTSAQKNPTAFYLCASSRGRNGQAQHFGDGTRLSIL.

This clone was observed a few times. J is TRBJ1-2 and V is TRBV7-9; D remains ambiguous. The CDR3 is 15 amino acids. V was clipped by 5 bases and J by 5 bases, with 18 bases between them. CDR1 is SEHNR and CDR2 is FQNEAQ in the germline V gene (reference sequence). The CDR3: CASSPFQVGSYGYTF. CDR3 bases: TGTGCCAGCAGCCCCTTTCAAGTAGGCAGTTATGGCTACACCTTC.

The chain has TRBV19 and TRBJ1-6; 8 nucleotides line up with TRBD1. The CDR3 has 17 amino acids. The V gene's germline CDR1 is LNHDA and CDR2 SQIVND (reference sequence). Germline trimming cut 2 bases from V and 6 bases from J; bases unmatched to any gene: 9. DNA of the CDR3: TGTGCCAGTAGTATAACCACGGACAGGGCTTCTAATTCACCCCTCCACTTT. Translation gives CASSITTDRASNSPLHF.

The J gene is TRBJ2-2, the V gene TRBV5-1; D is unresolved. V was cut by 6 bases and J by 3 bases, with 9 bases left in between. The CDR3 is made up of 13 amino acids. The germline CDR1 and CDR2 sequences are SGHRS and YFSETQ. DNA for the CDR3: TGCGCCAGCACCCTACAGTACACCGGGGAGCTGTTTTTT. Translation gives CASTLQYTGELFF.

The V and J genes are TRBV7-9 and TRBJ2-3, with TRBD2 identical over 12 bases. The CDR3 is 15 residues long. Germline V gene lookup returns CDR1 SEHNR and CDR2 FQNEAQ (reference sequence). Losses at the gene ends were 2 bases for V and 5 bases for J; bases not matched to a gene: 2. The DNA of the CDR3 is TGTGCCAGCAGCTTAACTAGCGGGGGGAGAGATACGCAGTATTTT. Protein sequence: CASSLTSGGRDTQYF.

V and J are TRBV24-1 and TRBJ2-1, with D unresolved. The CDR3 has 16 amino acids. V was pared by 9 bases and J by 0 bases, with 17 bases between. Germline V gene sequence: CDR1 KGHDR, CDR2 SFDVKD. Here the CDR3 DNA reads TGTGCCACCCAAGGTTCGGGTTTCAGCTCCTACAATGAGCAGTTCTTC. Its protein product is CATQGSGFSSYNEQFF.

V is TRBV5-4 and J is TRBJ1-1; possible D gene TRBD1, 5 bases. The germline V and J ends were trimmed by 2 bases and 5 bases, with 13 bases remaining between them. The CDR3 is 14 amino acids. Germline V CDR1 and CDR2: SGHNT, YYREEE (reference sequence). Here the CDR3 DNA reads TGTGCCAGCAGCTTCGGGGACCGACAAACTGAAGCTTTCTTT. Encoded protein: CASSFGDRQTEAFF.

The chain recombines TRBV5-1 with TRBJ2-7, with TRBD2 matching 12 bases. V was clipped by 0 bases and J by 7 bases; unmatched bases: 14. The CDR3 runs to 18 residues. CDR1 is SGHRS, CDR2 YFSETQ, per germline. CDR3 loop: CASSLGRTSGAELREQYF. The CDR3 DNA is TGCGCCAGCAGCTTGGGAAGGACTAGCGGGGCCGAACTAAGAGAGCAGTACTTC. The whole variable domain, remainder taken from reference TRBV5-1 and TRBJ2-7, is KAGVTQTPRYLIKTRGQQVTLSCSPISGHRSVSWYQQTPGQGLQFLFEYFSETQRNKGNFPGRFSGRQFSNSRSEMNVSTLELGDSALYLCASSLGRTSGAELREQYFGPGTRLTVT.

This clone showed up just a few times. Written as DNA, the CDR3 is TGTGCCAGCAGCCCCGGGTCGCTCCAAGAGACCCAGTACTTC. It encodes CASSPGSLQETQYF. V gene TRBV3-1 (or the pseudogene TRBV3-2) combines with J gene TRBJ2-5; no firm D call. Trimming stripped 4 bases from V and 1 base from J, with 10 bases between. The CDR3 is 14 amino acids. The germline V gene has CDR1 LGHDT and CDR2 YNNKEL (reference sequence).

The table lists this clone with a count of one. The chain has TRBV7-8 and TRBJ1-2, with TRBD1 matching over 8 bases. The germline V gene has CDR1 SGHVS and CDR2 FQNEAQ. The CDR3 spans 16 residues. Unmatched junction bases numbered 13, after V lost 6 bases and J lost 4 bases. The CDR3 here is CASSWGSPGGGYGYTF. CDR3 bases: TGTGCCAGCAGTTGGGGGTCCCCAGGGGGCGGCTATGGCTACACCTTC.

The genes are TRBV19 and TRBJ1-1; TRBD1 is a possible D gene (6 bases). Trimming pared 7 bases from V and 4 bases from J, leaving 16 bases between. CDR3 size: 14 residues. Germline V gene sequence: CDR1 LNHDA, CDR2 SQIVND (reference sequence). The CDR3 sequence: CASNQQGWGTEAFF. CDR3 coding DNA: TGTGCCAGTAACCAACAGGGTTGGGGCACTGAAGCTTTCTTT.

The chain links TRBV5-1 to TRBJ1-4, with D uncertain. Germline values: CDR1 SGHRS, CDR2 YFSETQ. Trimming left V 0 bases short and J 5 bases short, with 11 bases between. CDR3 length: 15 amino acids. The CDR3 sequence: CASSLVGGTNEKLFF. DNA of the CDR3: TGCGCCAGCAGCTTGGTGGGAGGCACAAATGAAAAACTGTTTTTT.

J is TRBJ1-4 and V is TRBV29-1; D unclear. Per the germline V gene, CDR1 is SQVTM and CDR2 is ANQGSEA. V lost 4 bases and J 0 bases, leaving 6 bases between the germline ends. The CDR3 extends over 13 amino acids. CDR3 protein: CSVVGATNEKLFF. CDR3 DNA sequence: TGCAGCGTTGTGGGCGCAACTAATGAAAAACTGTTTTTT. The entire variable domain, with the rest obtained from reference TRBV29-1 and TRBJ1-4, is as follows: SAVISQKPSRDICQRGTSLTIQCQVDSQVTMMFWYRQQPGQSLTLIATANQGSEATYESGFVIDKFPISRPNLTFSTLTVSNMSPEDSSIYLCSVVGATNEKLFFGSGTQLSVL.

V and J are TRBV5-1 and TRBJ2-2; no clear D. Trimming shortened V by 5 bases and J by 2 bases, and 10 bases separated the two germline ends. This CDR3 is built from 14 residues. The germline V gene encodes CDR1 SGHRS and CDR2 YFSETQ. In DNA form, the CDR3 reads TGCGCCAGCAGAATCAGAACTAACACCGGGGAGCTGTTTTTT. Encoded protein: CASRIRTNTGELFF.

The genes are TRBV6-1 and TRBJ1-4; D call uncertain. V was cut by 1 base and J by 4 bases, with 10 bases left in between. The CDR3 totals 15 residues. Germline values: CDR1 MNHNS, CDR2 SASEGT. The DNA of the CDR3 is TGTGCCAGCAGTGAAGTATCCGGTAGTAATGAAAAACTGTTTTTT. Translating gives CASSEVSGSNEKLFF.